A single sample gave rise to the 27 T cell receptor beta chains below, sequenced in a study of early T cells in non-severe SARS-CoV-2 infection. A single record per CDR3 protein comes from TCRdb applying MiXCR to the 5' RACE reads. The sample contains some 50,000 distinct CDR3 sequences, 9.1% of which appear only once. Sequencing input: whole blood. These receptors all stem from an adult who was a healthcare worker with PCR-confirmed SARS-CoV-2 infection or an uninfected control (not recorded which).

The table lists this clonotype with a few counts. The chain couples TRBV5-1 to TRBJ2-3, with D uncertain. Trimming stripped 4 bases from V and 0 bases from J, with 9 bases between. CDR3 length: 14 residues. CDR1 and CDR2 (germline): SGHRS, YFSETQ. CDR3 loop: CASSGDWSTDTQYF. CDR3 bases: TGCGCCAGCAGCGGGGATTGGAGCACAGATACGCAGTATTTT. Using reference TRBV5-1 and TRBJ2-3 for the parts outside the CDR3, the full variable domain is KAGVTQTPRYLIKTRGQQVTLSCSPISGHRSVSWYQQTPGQGLQFLFEYFSETQRNKGNFPGRFSGRQFSNSRSEMNVSTLELGDSALYLCASSGDWSTDTQYFGPGTRLTVL.

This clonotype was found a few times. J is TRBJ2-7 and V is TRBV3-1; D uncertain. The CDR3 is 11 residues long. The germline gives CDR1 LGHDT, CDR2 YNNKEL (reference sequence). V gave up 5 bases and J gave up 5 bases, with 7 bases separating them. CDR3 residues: CASSYGDEQYF. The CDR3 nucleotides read TGTGCCAGCAGCTACGGAGACGAGCAGTACTTC.

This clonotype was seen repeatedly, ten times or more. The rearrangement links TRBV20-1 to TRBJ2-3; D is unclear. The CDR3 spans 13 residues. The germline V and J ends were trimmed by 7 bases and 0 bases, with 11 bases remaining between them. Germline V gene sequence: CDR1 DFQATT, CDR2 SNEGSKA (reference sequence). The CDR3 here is CSVGRISTDTQYF. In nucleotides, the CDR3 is TGCAGTGTAGGGCGGATTAGCACAGATACGCAGTATTTT.

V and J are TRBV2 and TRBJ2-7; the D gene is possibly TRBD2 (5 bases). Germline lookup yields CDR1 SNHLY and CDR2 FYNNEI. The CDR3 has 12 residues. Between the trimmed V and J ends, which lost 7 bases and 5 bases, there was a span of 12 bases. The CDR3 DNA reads TGTGCCAGCAATTCGGGGTTCCACGAGCAGTACTTC. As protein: CASNSGFHEQYF.

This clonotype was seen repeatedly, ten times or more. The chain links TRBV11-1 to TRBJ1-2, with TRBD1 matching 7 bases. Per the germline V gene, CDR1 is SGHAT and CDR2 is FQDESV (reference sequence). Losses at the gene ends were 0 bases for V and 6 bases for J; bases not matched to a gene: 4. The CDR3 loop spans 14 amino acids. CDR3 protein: CASSLALTGDGYTF. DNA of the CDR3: TGTGCCAGCAGCTTAGCGCTTACAGGGGATGGCTACACCTTC. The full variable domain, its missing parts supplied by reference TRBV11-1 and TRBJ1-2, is EAEVAQSPRYKITEKSQAVAFWCDPISGHATLYWYRQILGQGPELLVQFQDESVVDDSQLPKDRFSAERLKGVDSTLKIQPAELGDSAMYLCASSLALTGDGYTFGSGTRLTVV.

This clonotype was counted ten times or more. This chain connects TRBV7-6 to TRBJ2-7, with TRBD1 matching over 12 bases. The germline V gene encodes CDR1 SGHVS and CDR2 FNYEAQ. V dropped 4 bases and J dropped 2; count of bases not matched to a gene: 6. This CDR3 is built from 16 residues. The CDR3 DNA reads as TGTGCCAGCAGCTCAGGGACAGGGGGCAGCGCCTACGAGCAGTACTTC. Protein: CASSSGTGGSAYEQYF.

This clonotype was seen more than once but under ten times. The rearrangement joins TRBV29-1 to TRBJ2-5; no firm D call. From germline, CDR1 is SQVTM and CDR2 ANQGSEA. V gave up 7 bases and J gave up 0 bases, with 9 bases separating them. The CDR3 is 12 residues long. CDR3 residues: CSGLTYQETQYF. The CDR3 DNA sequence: TGCAGCGGTTTGACGTACCAAGAGACCCAGTACTTC.

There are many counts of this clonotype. The CDR3 sequence is CASIPSGLAGNQRGHEQFF. In nucleotides, the CDR3 is TGTGCCAGCATCCCATCGGGACTAGCGGGAAATCAGCGGGGGCATGAGCAGTTCTTC. The chain has TRBV12-3 or TRBV12-4 and TRBJ2-1, with 13 bases fitting TRBD2. This CDR3 has 19 residues. Trimming cost V 7 bases and J 8 bases; bases outside gene matches: 20.

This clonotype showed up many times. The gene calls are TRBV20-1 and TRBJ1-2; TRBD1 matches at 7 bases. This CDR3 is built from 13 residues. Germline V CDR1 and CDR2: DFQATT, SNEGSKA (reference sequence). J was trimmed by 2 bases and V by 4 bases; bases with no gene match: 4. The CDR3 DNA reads TGCAGTGCTATTCCGACAGGGAACTATGGCTACACCTTC. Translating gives CSAIPTGNYGYTF.

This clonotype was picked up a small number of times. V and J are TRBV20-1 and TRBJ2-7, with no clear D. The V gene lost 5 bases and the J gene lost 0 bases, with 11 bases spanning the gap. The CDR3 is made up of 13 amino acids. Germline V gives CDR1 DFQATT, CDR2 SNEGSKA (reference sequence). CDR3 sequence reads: CSAPGLSSYEQYF. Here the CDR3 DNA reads TGCAGTGCTCCCGGCTTAAGCTCCTACGAGCAGTACTTC.

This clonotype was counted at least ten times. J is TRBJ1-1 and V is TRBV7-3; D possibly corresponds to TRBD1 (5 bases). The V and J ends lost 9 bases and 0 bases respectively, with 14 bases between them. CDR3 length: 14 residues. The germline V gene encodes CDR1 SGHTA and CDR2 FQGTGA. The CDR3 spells CASAPTAMNTEAFF. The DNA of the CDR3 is TGTGCCAGTGCCCCGACAGCCATGAACACTGAAGCTTTCTTT.

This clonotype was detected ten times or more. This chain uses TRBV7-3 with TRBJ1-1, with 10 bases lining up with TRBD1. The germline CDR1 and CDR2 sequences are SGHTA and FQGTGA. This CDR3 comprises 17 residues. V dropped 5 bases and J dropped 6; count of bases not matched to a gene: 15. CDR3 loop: CASSPEYPPGQGSEAFF. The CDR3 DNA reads TGTGCCAGCAGCCCCGAGTACCCACCGGGACAGGGGTCTGAAGCTTTCTTT.

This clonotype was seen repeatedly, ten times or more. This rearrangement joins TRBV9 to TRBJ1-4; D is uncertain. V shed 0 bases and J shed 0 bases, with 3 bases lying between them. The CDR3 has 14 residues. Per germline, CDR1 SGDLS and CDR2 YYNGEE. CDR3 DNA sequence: TGTGCCAGCAGCGTAGGAACAACTAATGAAAAACTGTTTTTT. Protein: CASSVGTTNEKLFF.

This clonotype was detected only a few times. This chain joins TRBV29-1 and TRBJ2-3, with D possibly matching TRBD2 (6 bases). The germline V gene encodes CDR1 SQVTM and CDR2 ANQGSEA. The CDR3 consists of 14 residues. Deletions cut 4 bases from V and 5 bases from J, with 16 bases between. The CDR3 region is CSVVFGGMGDTQYF. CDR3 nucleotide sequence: TGCAGCGTTGTATTTGGCGGGATGGGAGATACGCAGTATTTT.

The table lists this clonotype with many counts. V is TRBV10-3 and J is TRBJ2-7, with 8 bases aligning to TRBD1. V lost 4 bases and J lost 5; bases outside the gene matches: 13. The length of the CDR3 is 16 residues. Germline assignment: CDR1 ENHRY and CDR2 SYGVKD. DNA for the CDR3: TGTGCCATCAGTGGCCAGGGGGCCTTCGTCCCGAACGAGCAGTACTTC. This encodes CAISGQGAFVPNEQYF.

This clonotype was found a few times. DNA for the CDR3: TGTGCCAGCAGCTTACAGCCCCAGCATTTT. Protein product: CASSLQPQHF. V is TRBV11-3 and J is TRBJ1-5; no reliable D call. The CDR3 has 10 residues. V lost 2 bases, J lost 7 bases, and 0 bases lay in between. Germline lookup yields CDR1 SGHNT and CDR2 YENEEA.

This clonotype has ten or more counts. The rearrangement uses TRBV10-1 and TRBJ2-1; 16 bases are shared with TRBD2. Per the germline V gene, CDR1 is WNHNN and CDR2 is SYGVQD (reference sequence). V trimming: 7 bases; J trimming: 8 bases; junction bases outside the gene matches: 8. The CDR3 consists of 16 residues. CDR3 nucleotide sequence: TGCGCCAGCACTGGGACTAGCGGGGGGGCCGTCGATGAGCAGTTCTTC. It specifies CASTGTSGGAVDEQFF.

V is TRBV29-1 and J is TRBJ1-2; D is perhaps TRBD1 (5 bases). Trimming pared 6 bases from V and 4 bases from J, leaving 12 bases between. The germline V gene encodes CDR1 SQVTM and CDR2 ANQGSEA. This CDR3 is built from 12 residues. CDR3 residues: CSVTGGAYGYTF. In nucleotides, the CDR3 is TGCAGCGTAACCGGGGGAGCCTATGGCTACACCTTC.

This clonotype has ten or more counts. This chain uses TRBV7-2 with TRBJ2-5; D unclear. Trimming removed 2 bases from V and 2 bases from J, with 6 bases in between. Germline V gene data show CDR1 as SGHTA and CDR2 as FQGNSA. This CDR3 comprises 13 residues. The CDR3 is CASSLNPQETQYF. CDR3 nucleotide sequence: TGTGCCAGCAGCTTAAATCCACAAGAGACCCAGTACTTC.

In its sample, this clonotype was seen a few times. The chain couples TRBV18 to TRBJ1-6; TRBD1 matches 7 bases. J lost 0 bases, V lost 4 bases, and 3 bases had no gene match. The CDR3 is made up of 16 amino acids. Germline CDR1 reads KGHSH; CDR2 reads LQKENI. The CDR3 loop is CASSRQGSSYNSPLHF. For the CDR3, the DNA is TGTGCCAGCTCACGACAGGGATCCTCCTATAATTCACCCCTCCACTTT.

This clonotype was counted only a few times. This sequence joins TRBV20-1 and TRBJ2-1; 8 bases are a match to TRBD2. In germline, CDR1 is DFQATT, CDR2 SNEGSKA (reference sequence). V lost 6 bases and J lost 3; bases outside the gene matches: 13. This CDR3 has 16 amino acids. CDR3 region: CSAPSSGSTHYNEQFF. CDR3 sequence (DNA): TGCAGTGCCCCCTCCAGCGGGAGTACCCACTACAATGAGCAGTTCTTC.

CDR3: CATSRDQLAGRPGELFF. The DNA of the CDR3 is TGTGCCACCAGCAGAGATCAACTAGCGGGACGCCCCGGGGAGCTGTTTTTT. The rearrangement links TRBV15 to TRBJ2-2, with TRBD2 matching 10 bases. The J segment lost 6 bases and the V segment lost 0 bases, leaving 7 bases of the junction unmatched. Germline V gives CDR1 LNHNV, CDR2 YYDKDF (reference sequence). This CDR3 region has 17 residues.

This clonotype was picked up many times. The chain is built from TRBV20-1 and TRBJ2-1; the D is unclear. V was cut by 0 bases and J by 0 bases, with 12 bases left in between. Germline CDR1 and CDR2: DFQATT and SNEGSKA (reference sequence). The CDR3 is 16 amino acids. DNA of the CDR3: TGCAGTGCTAGAGATCCGAAGTCTAGCTCCTACAATGAGCAGTTCTTC. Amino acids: CSARDPKSSSYNEQFF.

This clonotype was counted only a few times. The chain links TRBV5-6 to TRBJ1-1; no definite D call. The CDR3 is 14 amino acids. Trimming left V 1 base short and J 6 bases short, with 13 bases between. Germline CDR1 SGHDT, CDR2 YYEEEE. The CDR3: CASSLRRRSAEAFF. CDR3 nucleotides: TGTGCCAGCAGCTTGCGCAGGAGGTCGGCTGAAGCTTTCTTT.

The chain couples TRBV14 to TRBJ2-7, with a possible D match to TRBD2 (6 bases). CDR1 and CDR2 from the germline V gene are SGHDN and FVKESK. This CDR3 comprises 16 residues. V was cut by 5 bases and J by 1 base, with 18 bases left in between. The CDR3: CASSAQTSFGSYEQYF. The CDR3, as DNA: TGTGCCAGCAGCGCGCAAACTAGCTTCGGATCCTACGAGCAGTACTTC.

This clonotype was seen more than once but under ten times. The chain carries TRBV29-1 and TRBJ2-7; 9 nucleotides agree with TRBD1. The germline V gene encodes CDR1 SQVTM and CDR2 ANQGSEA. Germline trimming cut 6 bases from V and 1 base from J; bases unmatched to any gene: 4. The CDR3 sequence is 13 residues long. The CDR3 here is CSVPGTGSYEQYF. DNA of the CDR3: TGCAGCGTACCCGGGACAGGGTCCTACGAGCAGTACTTC.

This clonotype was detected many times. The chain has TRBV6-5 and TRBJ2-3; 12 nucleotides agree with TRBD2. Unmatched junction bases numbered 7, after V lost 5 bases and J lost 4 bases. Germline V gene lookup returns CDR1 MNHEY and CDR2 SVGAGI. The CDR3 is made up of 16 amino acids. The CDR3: CASSPPGLAGPDTQYF. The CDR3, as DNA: TGTGCCAGCAGTCCCCCGGGACTAGCGGGTCCAGATACGCAGTATTTT.